Below, one T cell receptor (beta chain) is given with its context. Its recognized antigen is unknown. No clone much larger than this one lies a single base away; base qualities are absent. The entry originates in a study of blood T cell repertoires in COVID-19 (dated by TCRdb to about 2020). For the wider study: Samples covering the acute and convalescent phases of COVID-19 were provided by collaborators in the United States, Italy and Spain. A de-identified subject ID, COVID-19 status, age in years and sex were almost always included in the sample metadata. Deeply sampled blood TCRbeta repertoires from subjects exposed to, actively infected with, or recovered from COVID-19 were included in the dataset. Where available, HLA class I and class II types were obtained from metadata supplied by the sample provider rather than from assay-based typing. The material from the prospective study consisted of cDNA or gDNA derived from T cells, B-cell-depleted T cells, or PBMCs. The repertoires were released in a freely available public database intended as a resource for research on the immune response to SARS-CoV-2. The samples were drawn from the first 160 participants of the ongoing ImmuneRACE study and from 1,254 subjects provided by 6 global collaborators.

Each collaborating institution followed its own protocols to collect whole blood in K2EDTA tubes. For TCRbeta analysis, collaborators shipped samples as frozen whole blood, isolated PBMCs, or DNA extracted from either of those sample types. General conclusions and limits of the study: How much clinical and demographic metadata was included differed by source and by participant, and the metadata was provided uncurated.

From a lookup of the germline V gene (reference sequence), CDR1 and CDR2 are MNHEY and SMNVEV. Including cysteine and phenylalanine, the CDR3 has 18 amino acids. Here the CDR3 DNA is all that survives: 54 bases in frame from base 1. For this chain, trimming is 4 bases at the V end and 7 bases at the J end, and the number of junction bases without a gene match is 18. TCRbeta CDR3 regions were amplified from genomic DNA by means of the immunoSEQ Assay, a bias-controlled multiplex PCR. The study's processing was this. Within the assay, amplification of reference gene primers was used to estimate how many nucleated cells each sample contained. Sequence reads were collapsed and filtered to measure the absolute abundance of every unique TCRbeta CDR3 rearrangement. Productive Simpson clonality was computed per sample as the square root of Simpson's diversity index over productive rearrangements. Held by TCRdb, this immuneACCESS table contains in-frame sequences only and omits some clones. Under half of the omission traces to an unresolved V gene where checked; the cause of the rest is unknown. That table is the source of V, J and clone size, and D and trimming were worked out from the DNA. The sample records around 100,000 clones, roughly 84% of which are singletons. The ten largest make up 1.5% to 2.5% of the sample.

The TCR comes from a man between 65 and 80 years old with active or convalescent COVID-19. This receptor chain uses TRBV27 and TRBJ2-2; 7 central nucleotides agree with TRBD1. Sequencing used peripheral blood. The CDR3 loop reads CASSSAPGPARGSGELFF. The DNA sequence is given as TGTGCCAGCAGTTCCGCTCCCGGTCCCGCCAGGGGGAGCGGGGAGCTGTTTTTT.